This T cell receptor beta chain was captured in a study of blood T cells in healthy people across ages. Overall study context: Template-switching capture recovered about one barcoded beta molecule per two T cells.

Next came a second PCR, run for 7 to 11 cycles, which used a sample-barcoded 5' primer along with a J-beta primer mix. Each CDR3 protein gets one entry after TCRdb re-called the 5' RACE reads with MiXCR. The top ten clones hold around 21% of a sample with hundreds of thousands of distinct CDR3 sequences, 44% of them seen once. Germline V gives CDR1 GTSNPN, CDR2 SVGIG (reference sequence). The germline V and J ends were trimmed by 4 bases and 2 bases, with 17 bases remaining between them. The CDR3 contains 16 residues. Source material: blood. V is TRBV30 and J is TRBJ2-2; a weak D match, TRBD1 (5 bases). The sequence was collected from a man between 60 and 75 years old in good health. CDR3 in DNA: TGTGCCTGGACCGTAAAAGGGGCCCGAAACACCGGGGAGCTGTTTTTT. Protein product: CAWTVKGARNTGELFF.